This entry is about one T cell receptor (beta chain). CDR1 and CDR2 from the germline V gene are LGHDT and YNNKEL (reference sequence). V lost 2 bases, J lost 4 bases, and 11 bases lay in between. The CDR3 loop spans 14 amino acids. Source study methods: Amplification from reference gene primers served as the basis for estimated nucleated cell counts. The assay was immunoSEQ multiplex PCR, and TCRdb's table has in-frame clones only and misses some. That table furnishes V, J and clone size, whereas the DNA furnished D and trimming. The profile covers 250,000 or so clones, with 75% to 95% appearing a single time and approximately 2.9% taken by the ten largest. Cohort placement rested on clinical history that participants reported themselves. The sample originates from a study of blood T cell repertoires in COVID-19. On the study more broadly: Specimens from acute and convalescent COVID-19 originated in the United States, Italy and Spain. PBMCs, B-cell-depleted T cells, or T cells provided the cDNA or gDNA that made up the material.

This TCR came from a man in his forties or fifties who had been exposed to COVID-19. Material for sequencing was PBMCs or T cells enriched from blood (not recorded which). V is TRBV3-1 (or the pseudogene TRBV3-2) and J is TRBJ1-1; D is unclear. The CDR3 spells CASSQWVGGTEAFF. The DNA of the CDR3 is TGTGCCAGCAGCCAATGGGTTGGCGGCACTGAAGCTTTCTTT.